Each of the 28 T cell receptor beta chains below was sequenced from the same sample in a study of T cell responses to AZD1222 COVID-19 vaccine. Only in-frame clones appear in the TCRdb table, and some are missing; sequencing was by immunoSEQ multiplex PCR. The data contain around 94,000 clones, roughly 84% of them singletons. This sample comprised peripheral blood, obtained on day 0 of AZD1222 vaccination. Source of these receptors: an adult in good health.

J is TRBJ2-5 and V is TRBV5-1; 9 bases agree with TRBD1. Germline V lookup: CDR1 SGHRS, CDR2 YFSETQ. Trimming took 3 bases from V and 5 from J; bases not matched to a gene: 2. This CDR3 is built from 13 residues. The CDR3 is CASSSGTGETQYF. The DNA of the CDR3 is TGCGCCAGCAGCTCCGGGACAGGGGAGACCCAGTACTTC.

The chain couples TRBV10-2 to TRBJ2-1; D might be TRBD1 (6 bases). CDR1 is WSHSY and CDR2 is SAAADI in the germline V gene. V lost 8 bases to trimming and J lost 8 bases, with 10 bases between them. The length of the CDR3 is 11 residues. The CDR3 DNA reads TGCGCCAGCGGGGGCGAAGATGAGCAGTTCTTC. This translates into CASGGEDEQFF.

As DNA, the CDR3 is TGTGCCAGCAGCTTAGCGAGGGGGCGGACCCAGTACTTC. Translation gives CASSLARGRTQYF. The chain combines TRBV7-8 with TRBJ2-5; 7 bases are a match to TRBD1. With 0 bases clipped from V and 7 bases from J, the junction kept 2 bases outside the gene matches. In germline, CDR1 is SGHVS, CDR2 FQNEAQ. The CDR3 contains 13 residues. The whole variable domain, remainder taken from reference TRBV7-8 and TRBJ2-5, is GAGVSQSPRYKVAKRGQDVALRCDPISGHVSLFWYQQALGQGPEFLTYFQNEAQLDKSGLPSDRFFAERPEGSVSTLKIQRTQQEDSAVYLCASSLARGRTQYFGPGTRLLVL.

This rearrangement joins TRBV6-6 to TRBJ2-7; D may match TRBD1 or TRBD2 (7 bases each). Germline assignment: CDR1 MNHNY and CDR2 SVGAGI (reference sequence). The ends were cut back, 5 bases at V and 3 bases at J, with 20 bases in the middle. This CDR3 region has 16 residues. The CDR3: CASSPTQGGQGYEQYV. In DNA, the CDR3 is TGTGCCAGCAGTCCTACCCAGGGGGGGCAGGGCTACGAGCAGTACGTC.

CDR3 in amino acids: CASSQQGGGTENIQYF. The DNA for the CDR3 is TGTGCCAGTAGTCAACAGGGAGGGGGCACCGAAAACATTCAGTACTTC. This chain links TRBV19 with TRBJ2-4, with D perhaps assigned TRBD1 or TRBD2 (7 bases each). The CDR3 is made up of 16 amino acids. From germline, CDR1 is LNHDA and CDR2 SQIVND (reference sequence). V dropped 5 bases and J dropped 5 bases, with 19 bases sitting between them.

A single count supports this clone. The DNA for the CDR3 is TGTGCCAGCAGCCAACCCACAGGGGGCGGGAACACTGAAGCTTTCTTT. Translation gives CASSQPTGGGNTEAFF. The V gene is TRBV3-1 (or the pseudogene TRBV3-2), the J gene TRBJ1-1, with 9 bases fitting TRBD1. J lost 1 base, V lost 2 bases, and 5 bases had no gene match. The CDR3 sequence is 16 residues long. Germline CDR1 and CDR2: LGHDT and YNNKEL (reference sequence).

This chain connects TRBV4-3 to TRBJ1-6; D unclear. Germline CDR1 LGHNA, CDR2 YSLEER. V was cut by 2 bases and J by 7 bases, with 12 bases left in between. The CDR3 sequence is 15 residues long. For the CDR3, the DNA is TGCGCCAGCAGCCAACGGGCCCTGGGGAATTCACCCCTCCACTTT. Translation gives CASSQRALGNSPLHF.

This clone was seen a handful of times. This rearrangement joins TRBV7-3 to TRBJ1-6, with a possible D match to TRBD1 (6 bases). The germline V gene has CDR1 SGHTA and CDR2 FQGTGA. The CDR3 spans 16 residues. Trimming pared 3 bases from V and 9 bases from J, leaving 18 bases between. CDR3 nucleotide sequence: TGTGCCAGCAGCTTCCTTCCGACAGGCCAGGGTTCACCCCTCCACTTT. Protein sequence: CASSFLPTGQGSPLHF.

The CDR3 here is CASSRTGVREKLFF. CDR3 nucleotides: TGTGCCAGCAGTCGAACAGGGGTTCGCGAAAAACTGTTTTTT. The J gene is TRBJ1-4, the V gene TRBV27; 7 nucleotides align to TRBD1. The CDR3 has 14 amino acids. V shed 5 bases, J shed 8 bases, and the junction held 8 bases outside the gene matches. Germline V gene data show CDR1 as MNHEY and CDR2 as SMNVEV (reference sequence).

The CDR3 nucleotides are TGTGCCAGCAGCTTAAATAGCGCCGGCACCGGGGAGCTGTTTTTT. Amino acid sequence: CASSLNSAGTGELFF. The rearrangement joins TRBV7-2 to TRBJ2-2, with a possible D match to TRBD2 (5 bases). Germline CDR1 is SGHTA and CDR2 is FQGNSA. Trimming removed 2 bases from V and 4 bases from J, with 11 bases in between. The CDR3 has 15 residues.

The rearrangement uses TRBV11-3 and TRBJ1-1, with D maybe TRBD1 (5 bases). This CDR3 is built from 15 residues. V was trimmed by 1 base and J by 5 bases, leaving 14 bases between them. Germline V gene lookup returns CDR1 SGHNT and CDR2 YENEEA. The CDR3 coding sequence is TGTGCCAGCAGCTTAGCCCCAGGGCTTGGGACTGAAGCTTTCTTT. This codes for CASSLAPGLGTEAFF. The whole variable domain, remainder taken from reference TRBV11-3 and TRBJ1-1, is EAGVVQSPRYKIIEKKQPVAFWCNPISGHNTLYWYLQNLGQGPELLIRYENEEAVDDSQLPKDRFSAERLKGVDSTLKIQPAELGDSAVYLCASSLAPGLGTEAFFGQGTRLTVV.

This clone was detected once. The chain employs TRBV12-5 and TRBJ2-7, with D unresolved. V dropped 1 base and J dropped 7 bases, with 11 bases sitting between them. The germline gives CDR1 LGHNT, CDR2 FRNRAP. This CDR3 comprises 13 residues. CDR3 DNA: TGTGCTAGTGGTTTGGGTACCCTTCAGGAGCAGTACTTC. Amino acid sequence: CASGLGTLQEQYF.

The chain employs TRBV7-6 and TRBJ2-1, with D uncertain. This CDR3 is 15 amino acids long. With 2 bases removed from V and 6 bases from J, the gap between germline ends came to 14 bases. The V gene's germline CDR1 is SGHVS and CDR2 FNYEAQ. The CDR3 here is CASSLTYLLGNEQFF. Here the CDR3 DNA reads TGTGCCAGCAGCTTAACCTACCTATTGGGCAATGAGCAGTTCTTC.

The rearrangement joins TRBV24-1 to TRBJ1-2; D is perhaps TRBD1 (5 bases). The CDR3 is 16 residues long. Germline CDR1 is KGHDR and CDR2 is SFDVKD. Trimming removed 9 bases at V and 0 bases at J, with 19 bases between. The CDR3 sequence: CATHYPTDRTNYGYTF. The CDR3 DNA reads as TGTGCCACCCATTACCCGACAGATCGAACTAACTATGGCTACACCTTC.

The chain couples TRBV7-3 to TRBJ2-3; 8 bases are a match to TRBD2. The CDR3 runs to 14 residues. The germline V gene has CDR1 SGHTA and CDR2 FQGTGA. The trim removed 5 bases at V and 2 bases at J, leaving 3 bases unmatched. The CDR3 spells CASSPGGVTDTQYF. CDR3 nucleotide sequence: TGTGCCAGCAGCCCCGGGGGGGTCACAGATACGCAGTATTTT.

The rearrangement uses TRBV2 and TRBJ1-3, with 9 bases lining up with TRBD1. V was pared by 8 bases and J by 0 bases, with 11 bases of the junction left unmatched. This CDR3 comprises 17 residues. Germline loops: CDR1 SNHLY, CDR2 FYNNEI. The CDR3, as DNA: TGTGCCAGCGGTGGGACAGGGAGCGTTTACTCTGGAAACACCATATATTTT. It yields the protein CASGGTGSVYSGNTIYF.

The CDR3 bases are TGCGCCAGCAGTGAGTGGAGGCTTGAAGCTTTCTTT. It is translated as CASSEWRLEAFF. The J gene is TRBJ1-1, the V gene TRBV10-2; no firm D call. The V end was cut by 1 base, the J end by 7 bases, with 7 bases between. Germline CDR1 reads WSHSY; CDR2 reads SAAADI. The CDR3 spans 12 residues.

The chain uses TRBV30 and TRBJ1-5; no reliable D call. V was pared by 0 bases and J by 4 bases, with 10 bases between. The length of the CDR3 is 14 residues. Germline CDR1 GTSNPN, CDR2 SVGIG (reference sequence). CDR3 sequence: CAWSVDNGNQPQHF. CDR3 DNA sequence: TGTGCCTGGAGTGTAGATAACGGTAATCAGCCCCAGCATTTT.

The chain recombines TRBV3-1 (or the pseudogene TRBV3-2) with TRBJ2-1, with 9 bases matching TRBD2. V dropped 2 bases and J dropped 7; count of bases not matched to a gene: 6. CDR1 is LGHDT, CDR2 YNNKEL, per germline (reference sequence). CDR3 length: 15 residues. The CDR3 region has the DNA TGTGCCAGCAGCCAAAGCGGGGGGATGGGGAATGAGCAGTTCTTC. Protein: CASSQSGGMGNEQFF.

The gene calls are TRBV27 and TRBJ1-2, with D unresolved. The V gene lost 5 bases and the J gene lost 5 bases, with 18 bases spanning the gap. The CDR3 covers 15 residues. The germline V gene has CDR1 MNHEY and CDR2 SMNVEV (reference sequence). CDR3 DNA: TGTGCCAGCAGTACCCGGAACCACCTTCCGTATGGCTACACCTTC. It codes for CASSTRNHLPYGYTF.

This clone was observed a few times. This rearrangement joins TRBV7-3 to TRBJ1-6; weak D call: TRBD1 (5 bases). There are 15 residues in the CDR3. Per the germline V gene, CDR1 is SGHTA and CDR2 is FQGTGA. Trimming stripped 5 bases from V and 3 bases from J, with 11 bases between. The CDR3 nucleotides read TGTGCCAGCAGCCGGGACGCCGGCTATAATTCACCCCTCCACTTT. Encoded protein: CASSRDAGYNSPLHF.

CDR3 region: CASSLRGTREKLFF. The CDR3 coding sequence is TGTGCCAGCAGTTTGAGGGGGACGAGGGAAAAACTGTTTTTT. The V gene is TRBV5-4, the J gene TRBJ1-4; D possibly corresponds to TRBD1 (6 bases). V shed 5 bases and J shed 8 bases, with 16 bases lying between them. Looked up from germline, CDR1 is SGHNT and CDR2 is YYREEE (reference sequence). The CDR3 totals 14 residues.

The CDR3: CASSWRGAREETQYF. The CDR3 DNA sequence: TGCGCCAGCAGCTGGCGGGGGGCACGGGAAGAGACCCAGTACTTC. V and J are TRBV5-1 and TRBJ2-5; 8 nucleotides agree with TRBD2. Germline V gene data show CDR1 as SGHRS and CDR2 as YFSETQ. The V segment lost 3 bases and the J segment 3 bases; nucleotides outside the gene matches: 7. There are 15 residues in the CDR3.

V gene TRBV15 combines with J gene TRBJ2-7; D may match TRBD1 or TRBD2 (5 bases each). The germline V and J ends were trimmed by 1 base and 2 bases, with 9 bases remaining between them. This CDR3 spans 14 amino acids. Germline CDR1 and CDR2: LNHNV and YYDKDF (reference sequence). CDR3 nucleotides: TGTGCCACCAGCAGAGCCGGGACGGCCTACGAGCAGTACTTC. It translates to CATSRAGTAYEQYF.

This chain uses TRBV9 with TRBJ2-2; D not resolved. This CDR3 has 15 amino acids. Trimming left V 4 bases short and J 1 base short, with 11 bases between. Germline CDR1 is SGDLS and CDR2 is YYNGEE. CDR3 coding DNA: TGTGCCAGCAGCTTCAGAGACCAGAACACCGGGGAGCTGTTTTTT. Residues: CASSFRDQNTGELFF.

The rearrangement links TRBV7-2 to TRBJ2-5; TRBD2 agrees at 9 bases. The V gene's germline CDR1 is SGHTA and CDR2 FQGNSA. The CDR3 sequence is 16 residues long. Trimming at V came to 2 bases and at J to 0 bases, leaving 4 bases not matched to a gene. CDR3 nucleotide sequence: TGTGCCAGCAGCTTATTGCCTAGCGGGGACCAAGAGACCCAGTACTTC. This sequence encodes CASSLLPSGDQETQYF.

This clone showed up just once. The chain has TRBV3-1 (or the pseudogene TRBV3-2) and TRBJ2-1; D is uncertain. The germline V gene has CDR1 LGHDT and CDR2 YNNKEL (reference sequence). V shed 4 bases and J shed 1 base, with 11 bases lying between them. The CDR3 covers 15 residues. The DNA for the CDR3 is TGTGCCAGCAGCCTTGGACCAGAATCCTACAATGAGCAGTTCTTC. Residues: CASSLGPESYNEQFF.

J is TRBJ1-4 and V is TRBV18; D call uncertain. Trimming took off 4 bases at V and 4 bases at J, with 10 bases between the two ends. The CDR3 totals 14 residues. Germline V CDR1 and CDR2: KGHSH, LQKENI. CDR3 DNA sequence: TGTGCCAGCTCACTCGGACGGCTTAATGAAAAACTGTTTTTT. It specifies CASSLGRLNEKLFF. The full variable domain, its missing parts supplied by reference TRBV18 and TRBJ1-4, is NAGVMQNPRHLVRRRGQEARLRCSPMKGHSHVYWYRQLPEEGLKFMVYLQKENIIDESGMPKERFSAEFPKEGPSILRIQQVVRGDSAAYFCASSLGRLNEKLFFGSGTQLSVL.